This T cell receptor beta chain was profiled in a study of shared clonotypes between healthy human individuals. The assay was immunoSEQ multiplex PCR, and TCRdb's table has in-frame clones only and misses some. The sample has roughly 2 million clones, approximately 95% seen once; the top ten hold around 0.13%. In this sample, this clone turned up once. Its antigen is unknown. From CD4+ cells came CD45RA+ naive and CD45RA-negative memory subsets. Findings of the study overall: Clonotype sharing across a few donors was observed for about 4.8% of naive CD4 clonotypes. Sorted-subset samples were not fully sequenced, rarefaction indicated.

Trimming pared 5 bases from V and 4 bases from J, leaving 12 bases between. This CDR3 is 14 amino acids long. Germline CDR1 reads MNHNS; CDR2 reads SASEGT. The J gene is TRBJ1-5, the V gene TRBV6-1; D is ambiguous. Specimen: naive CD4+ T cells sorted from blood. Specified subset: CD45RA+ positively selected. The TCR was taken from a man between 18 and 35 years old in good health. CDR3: CASSNLLPNQPQHF. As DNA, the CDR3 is TGTGCCAGCAGTAATTTACTCCCTAATCAGCCCCAGCATTTT.